This TCR beta chain was identified in a study of Ad26.COV2.S vaccination and SARS-CoV-2 variants. The overall study: Trial arm assignment for the donor was COV1001 Ad26.COV2.S.

As for treatment: about 20 received Ad26.COV2.S at low or high dose, single or two shots; roughly five received placebo; per-sample allocation not given. Sampling took place 63 days after the first vaccine or placebo injection. As its vector, the vaccine had Ad26, which expressed Wuhan-strain SARS-CoV-2 spike. The CDR3 sequence is 14 residues long. Germline V gene sequence: CDR1 SGHAT, CDR2 FQNNGV. Trimming stripped 8 bases from V and 1 base from J, with 15 bases between. TCRdb's table, derived via immunoSEQ multiplex PCR, lists solely in-frame clones and lacks some. The repertoire holds almost 400,000 clones, with approximately 90% as singletons.

This receptor was obtained from a person between 18 and 65 years old who received the Ad26.COV2.S COVID-19 vaccine or a placebo. Sequenced here: peripheral blood, sampled in a trial of Ad26.COV2.S vaccine versus placebo. V gene TRBV11-2 combines with J gene TRBJ2-7; a weak D match, TRBD2 (7 bases). The CDR3 loop reads CASERGGGSYEQYF. CDR3 sequence (DNA): TGTGCCAGCGAAAGGGGGGGAGGTTCCTACGAGCAGTACTTC.